The rows below give T cell receptor beta chains drawn from one sample of a study of blood T cell repertoires in COVID-19. Assay used: immunoSEQ multiplex PCR; TCRdb lists only in-frame clones, some missing. The profile shows 40,000 to 60,000 clones, about 87% of them singletons. Source material: peripheral blood. The source of these receptors is an elderly woman with COVID-19, enrolled during active disease. Each CDR3 is given with its conserved first and last residue. The D gene is left open where the match is weak. Size is omitted from some rows. Given values are once, few, many or a class for expanded clones.

d_call: -
clone_size: -
v_call: TRBV19
j_call: TRBJ1-2
cdr3_aa: CASNLWRLREGGYTF
cdr3_nt: TGTGCCAGTAACTTGTGGAGGCTGCGGGAGGGCGGCTACACCTTC

d_call: -
clone_size: -
v_call: TRBV4-1
j_call: TRBJ2-7
cdr3_aa: CASSQDPGASGVSYEQYF
cdr3_nt: TGCGCCAGCAGCCAAGATCCGGGGGCTAGCGGAGTATCCTACGAGCAGTACTTC

d_call: TRBD1
clone_size: once
v_call: TRBV14
j_call: TRBJ1-2
cdr3_aa: CASSPGQGLLGYTF
cdr3_nt: TGTGCCAGCAGCCCCGGACAGGGCTTGTTAGGCTACACCTTC

d_call: -
clone_size: -
v_call: TRBV6-5
j_call: TRBJ1-1
cdr3_aa: CASSPEELNTEAFF
cdr3_nt: TGTGCCAGCAGCCCCGAGGAGTTGAACACTGAAGCTTTCTTT

d_call: -
clone_size: -
v_call: TRBV14
j_call: TRBJ1-2
cdr3_aa: CASSRTRGGYGYTF
cdr3_nt: TGTGCCAGCAGCCGCACCCGGGGTGGCTATGGCTACACCTTC

d_call: -
clone_size: -
v_call: TRBV24-1
j_call: TRBJ2-3
cdr3_aa: CATSDYPRGAAGDTQYF
cdr3_nt: TGTGCCACCAGTGATTACCCCCGCGGGGCGGCGGGGGATACGCAGTATTTT

d_call: -
clone_size: -
v_call: TRBV2
j_call: TRBJ2-3
cdr3_aa: CASSDSGGTDTQYF
cdr3_nt: TGTGCCAGCAGCGACTCGGGGGGCACAGATACGCAGTATTTT

d_call: TRBD2
clone_size: -
v_call: TRBV7-2
j_call: TRBJ2-2
cdr3_aa: CASSAVGLASGELFF
cdr3_nt: TGTGCCAGCAGCGCGGTCGGACTAGCGTCCGGGGAGCTGTTTTTT

d_call: TRBD1
clone_size: -
v_call: TRBV7-9
j_call: TRBJ2-7
cdr3_aa: CASSAGVQGAGDEQYF
cdr3_nt: TGTGCCAGCAGCGCTGGGGTCCAGGGGGCGGGCGACGAGCAGTACTTC

d_call: -
clone_size: -
v_call: TRBV7-2
j_call: TRBJ2-3
cdr3_aa: CASSLSSGRGADTQYF
cdr3_nt: TGTGCCAGCAGCTTGTCTAGCGGCAGGGGCGCAGATACGCAGTATTTT

d_call: -
clone_size: -
v_call: TRBV4-1
j_call: TRBJ2-3
cdr3_aa: CASSQEWRGYSTDTQYF
cdr3_nt: TGCGCCAGCAGCCAAGAATGGCGGGGATATAGCACAGATACGCAGTATTTT

d_call: -
clone_size: -
v_call: TRBV19
j_call: TRBJ2-7
cdr3_aa: CASSTPGTPYEQYF
cdr3_nt: TGTGCCAGTAGTACCCCCGGGACACCCTACGAGCAGTACTTC

d_call: -
clone_size: -
v_call: TRBV6-1
j_call: TRBJ1-1
cdr3_aa: CASRDTNMNTEAFF
cdr3_nt: TGTGCCAGCAGGGACACAAATATGAACACTGAAGCTTTCTTT

d_call: TRBD1
clone_size: -
v_call: TRBV7-6
j_call: TRBJ2-3
cdr3_aa: CASSLVGTGSGDTQYF
cdr3_nt: TGTGCCAGCAGCTTAGTGGGGACAGGGTCAGGAGATACGCAGTATTTT

d_call: TRBD1
clone_size: -
v_call: TRBV2
j_call: TRBJ2-7
cdr3_aa: CASNSQGVTYEQYF
cdr3_nt: TGTGCCAGCAACTCACAGGGGGTCACCTACGAGCAGTACTTC

d_call: -
clone_size: -
v_call: TRBV11-2
j_call: TRBJ1-3
cdr3_aa: CASSLSSGPLNTIYF
cdr3_nt: TGTGCCAGCAGCTTAAGTTCAGGTCCTCTTAACACCATATATTTT

d_call: -
clone_size: -
v_call: TRBV4-2
j_call: TRBJ2-7
cdr3_aa: CASSQVHEYEQYF
cdr3_nt: TGTGCCAGCAGCCAAGTCCACGAGTACGAGCAGTACTTC

d_call: TRBD2
clone_size: -
v_call: TRBV5-5
j_call: TRBJ2-7
cdr3_aa: CASSPSGVSYEQYF
cdr3_nt: TGTGCCAGCAGCCCCAGCGGGGTCTCCTACGAGCAGTACTTC

d_call: TRBD2
clone_size: -
v_call: TRBV12-3/TRBV12-4
j_call: TRBJ2-1
cdr3_aa: CASIRGGNNEQFF
cdr3_nt: TGTGCCAGCATTCGGGGGGGGAACAATGAGCAGTTCTTC

d_call: -
clone_size: -
v_call: TRBV5-1
j_call: TRBJ2-1
cdr3_aa: CASSLDANSYNEQFF
cdr3_nt: TGCGCCAGCAGCTTGGACGCTAACTCCTACAATGAGCAGTTCTTC

d_call: TRBD1
clone_size: few
v_call: TRBV7-8
j_call: TRBJ1-3
cdr3_aa: CASSWTGNGNTIYF
cdr3_nt: TGTGCCAGCAGCTGGACAGGGAACGGAAACACCATATATTTT

d_call: TRBD1
clone_size: -
v_call: TRBV24-1
j_call: TRBJ1-2
cdr3_aa: CATSDPSGQGIYGYTF
cdr3_nt: TGTGCCACCAGTGATCCCTCCGGACAGGGTATCTATGGCTACACCTTC

d_call: -
clone_size: -
v_call: TRBV18
j_call: TRBJ2-1
cdr3_aa: CASSQQASSYNEQFF
cdr3_nt: TGTGCCAGCTCACAACAGGCGAGCTCCTACAATGAGCAGTTCTTC

d_call: -
clone_size: -
v_call: TRBV5-1
j_call: TRBJ1-2
cdr3_aa: CASSLATGPDGYTF
cdr3_nt: TGCGCCAGCAGCTTGGCTACAGGGCCGGACGGCTACACCTTC

d_call: -
clone_size: -
v_call: TRBV27
j_call: TRBJ1-6
cdr3_aa: CASSLGHRNSPLHF
cdr3_nt: TGTGCCAGCAGTTTGGGCCATCGTAATTCACCCCTCCACTTT

d_call: TRBD1
clone_size: -
v_call: TRBV27
j_call: TRBJ1-2
cdr3_aa: CASSFDRGRSGYTF
cdr3_nt: TGTGCCAGCAGTTTCGACAGGGGGAGGTCTGGCTACACCTTC

d_call: -
clone_size: -
v_call: TRBV24-1
j_call: TRBJ2-3
cdr3_aa: CATSDSQNRADTQYF
cdr3_nt: TGTGCCACCAGTGATTCCCAGAACAGGGCCGATACGCAGTATTTT

d_call: TRBD1
clone_size: -
v_call: TRBV11-2
j_call: TRBJ1-4
cdr3_aa: CASSLDRDRGSKLFF
cdr3_nt: TGTGCCAGCAGCTTAGATCGGGACAGGGGCTCAAAACTGTTTTTT

d_call: -
clone_size: once
v_call: TRBV5-4
j_call: TRBJ2-1
cdr3_aa: CASSLARGSGPSYNEQFF
cdr3_nt: TGTGCCAGCAGCTTGGCGCGGGGAAGCGGCCCCTCCTACAATGAGCAGTTCTTC

d_call: TRBD1
clone_size: -
v_call: TRBV9
j_call: TRBJ1-2
cdr3_aa: CASSVRDRVLANYGYTF
cdr3_nt: TGTGCCAGCAGCGTCCGGGACAGGGTTTTGGCTAACTATGGCTACACCTTC

d_call: TRBD1
clone_size: -
v_call: TRBV28
j_call: TRBJ1-2
cdr3_aa: CASSLGGQGASFGYTF
cdr3_nt: TGTGCCAGCAGTTTAGGGGGACAGGGGGCCTCTTTTGGCTACACCTTC

d_call: TRBD1
clone_size: -
v_call: TRBV6-6
j_call: TRBJ1-2
cdr3_aa: CASSLQGTDGYTF
cdr3_nt: TGTGCCAGCAGCCTACAGGGGACGGATGGCTACACCTTC

d_call: TRBD2
clone_size: -
v_call: TRBV7-8
j_call: TRBJ2-6
cdr3_aa: CASSLLAGRLSGANVLTF
cdr3_nt: TGTGCCAGCAGCCTACTAGCGGGCCGCCTCTCTGGGGCCAACGTCCTGACTTTC

d_call: -
clone_size: -
v_call: TRBV5-1
j_call: TRBJ2-5
cdr3_aa: CASSPGEETQYF
cdr3_nt: TGCGCCAGCAGCCCAGGGGAAGAGACCCAGTACTTC

d_call: -
clone_size: -
v_call: TRBV27
j_call: TRBJ1-2
cdr3_aa: CASATKEYPRGYGYTF
cdr3_nt: TGTGCCAGCGCGACTAAGGAATACCCTCGCGGCTATGGCTACACCTTC

d_call: TRBD1
clone_size: -
v_call: TRBV2
j_call: TRBJ1-2
cdr3_aa: CASSRQGSEGYTF
cdr3_nt: TGTGCCAGCAGTCGACAGGGTTCAGAGGGCTACACCTTC

d_call: TRBD2
clone_size: -
v_call: TRBV14
j_call: TRBJ2-7
cdr3_aa: CASSPLLTSGSHEQYF
cdr3_nt: TGTGCCAGCAGCCCCTTGTTGACTAGCGGGAGTCACGAGCAGTACTTC

d_call: TRBD2
clone_size: -
v_call: TRBV10-1
j_call: TRBJ2-3
cdr3_aa: CASSEGLAEPTDTQYF
cdr3_nt: TGCGCCAGCAGTGAGGGACTAGCGGAGCCCACAGATACGCAGTATTTT

d_call: -
clone_size: -
v_call: TRBV30
j_call: TRBJ1-1
cdr3_aa: CAWSSPQVMNTEAFF
cdr3_nt: TGTGCCTGGAGTTCGCCACAGGTGATGAACACTGAAGCTTTCTTT

d_call: -
clone_size: -
v_call: TRBV5-1
j_call: TRBJ1-4
cdr3_aa: CASSPDGRGNEKLFF
cdr3_nt: TGCGCCAGCAGCCCGGACGGCAGGGGTAATGAAAAACTGTTTTTT

d_call: -
clone_size: -
v_call: TRBV19
j_call: TRBJ2-5
cdr3_aa: CASSIGTVKETQYF
cdr3_nt: TGTGCCAGTAGTATCGGGACTGTCAAAGAGACCCAGTACTTC

d_call: -
clone_size: once
v_call: TRBV6-5
j_call: TRBJ2-2
cdr3_aa: CASGAGITGELFF
cdr3_nt: TGTGCCAGCGGCGCCGGGATTACCGGGGAGCTGTTTTTT

d_call: -
clone_size: once
v_call: TRBV6-5
j_call: TRBJ2-3
cdr3_aa: CASRPTSPTDTQYF
cdr3_nt: TGTGCCAGCAGGCCCACTAGCCCGACAGATACGCAGTATTTT

d_call: TRBD2
clone_size: once
v_call: TRBV7-9
j_call: TRBJ2-1
cdr3_aa: CASSLARTSGGLDEQFF
cdr3_nt: TGTGCCAGCAGCTTAGCAAGGACTAGCGGGGGGCTAGATGAGCAGTTCTTC

d_call: TRBD1
clone_size: -
v_call: TRBV11-3
j_call: TRBJ2-3
cdr3_aa: CASSPRDRGFGTDTQYF
cdr3_nt: TGTGCCAGCAGCCCGCGGGACAGGGGTTTCGGGACAGATACGCAGTATTTT

d_call: TRBD1
clone_size: -
v_call: TRBV29-1
j_call: TRBJ2-3
cdr3_aa: CSVVGDRGPSDTQYF
cdr3_nt: TGCAGCGTTGTAGGGGACAGGGGGCCCTCGGATACGCAGTATTTT

d_call: TRBD2
clone_size: -
v_call: TRBV7-3
j_call: TRBJ2-3
cdr3_aa: CASSRFGGTSGTDTQYF
cdr3_nt: TGTGCCAGCAGTCGATTCGGCGGGACTAGCGGCACAGATACGCAGTATTTT

d_call: TRBD2
clone_size: -
v_call: TRBV6-5
j_call: TRBJ2-7
cdr3_aa: CASSPPSAGRDEQYF
cdr3_nt: TGTGCCAGCAGTCCCCCCTCGGCAGGGAGGGACGAGCAGTACTTC

d_call: -
clone_size: -
v_call: TRBV5-1
j_call: TRBJ1-1
cdr3_aa: CASRRGGDGTEAFF
cdr3_nt: TGCGCCAGCAGAAGGGGTGGGGATGGGACTGAAGCTTTCTTT

d_call: TRBD1
clone_size: -
v_call: TRBV10-1
j_call: TRBJ2-2
cdr3_aa: CASTRDRVWWGAGELFF
cdr3_nt: TGCGCCAGCACCAGGGACAGGGTATGGTGGGGTGCCGGGGAGCTGTTTTTT

d_call: TRBD2
clone_size: -
v_call: TRBV6-1
j_call: TRBJ2-1
cdr3_aa: CASSEVLAGGNEQFF
cdr3_nt: TGTGCCAGCAGTGAAGTGTTAGCGGGAGGCAATGAGCAGTTCTTC

d_call: TRBD1
clone_size: -
v_call: TRBV25-1
j_call: TRBJ1-4
cdr3_aa: CASSDTRTGKKLFF
cdr3_nt: TGTGCCAGCAGTGATACCCGGACAGGGAAAAAACTGTTTTTT

d_call: -
clone_size: -
v_call: TRBV28
j_call: TRBJ1-6
cdr3_aa: CASTGGWNSPLHF
cdr3_nt: TGTGCCAGCACAGGAGGGTGGAATTCACCCCTCCACTTT

d_call: -
clone_size: -
v_call: TRBV5-1
j_call: TRBJ2-3
cdr3_aa: CASSLSAEVDTQYF
cdr3_nt: TGCGCCAGCAGCTTGTCAGCGGAGGTGGATACGCAGTATTTT

d_call: -
clone_size: -
v_call: TRBV11-2
j_call: TRBJ1-1
cdr3_aa: CASSLQGSMNTEAFF
cdr3_nt: TGTGCCAGCAGCTTGCAGGGGAGTATGAACACTGAAGCTTTCTTT

d_call: TRBD2
clone_size: -
v_call: TRBV3-1/TRBV3-2
j_call: TRBJ2-1
cdr3_aa: CASSQGIGLAPFF
cdr3_nt: TGTGCCAGCAGCCAAGGAATTGGACTAGCGCCGTTCTTC

d_call: -
clone_size: once
v_call: TRBV5-1
j_call: TRBJ2-2
cdr3_aa: CASSLVAGNTGELFF
cdr3_nt: TGCGCCAGCAGCTTGGTGGCAGGGAACACCGGGGAGCTGTTTTTT

d_call: TRBD1
clone_size: -
v_call: TRBV5-5
j_call: TRBJ2-5
cdr3_aa: CASTYGGTGVRGTQYF
cdr3_nt: TGTGCCAGCACCTATGGTGGGACAGGGGTTAGGGGGACCCAGTACTTC

d_call: -
clone_size: -
v_call: TRBV19
j_call: TRBJ1-5
cdr3_aa: CASNQQPQPQHF
cdr3_nt: TGTGCCAGTAATCAACAGCCTCAGCCCCAGCATTTT

d_call: -
clone_size: -
v_call: TRBV5-6
j_call: TRBJ2-3
cdr3_aa: CASSLAPADTQYF
cdr3_nt: TGTGCCAGCAGCTTGGCCCCAGCAGATACGCAGTATTTT